This entry features one T cell receptor beta chain sequence. The antigen is unknown. The data are from a study of blood T cells in healthy people across ages. Study-level results: Donors of long life had a larger count of naive CD4+ cells and greater diversity than aged donors. The fall in TCR beta diversity per million T cells was roughly linear with age.

For the second PCR, which ran for about 7 to 11 cycles, a sample-barcoded 5' primer and a J-beta primer mix were used. MiXCR, applied by TCRdb to the 5' RACE reads, yields one record per CDR3 protein. The data show around 1,000,000 distinct CDR3 sequences, roughly a quarter seen once. This CDR3 contains 16 residues. CDR1 and CDR2 (germline): KGHSH, LQKENI. Separately, the same data were catalogued under a study of T cells of mothers and their children. According to that study: Unrelated pairs and related pairs have their TCR recombination output shaped similarly by thymic selection. T cell clones that were persistent and microchimeric went undetected.

This sequence joins TRBV18 and TRBJ2-1; TRBD2 might be the D (6 bases). The J call may be incorrect, as the DNA end agrees better with TRBJ2-7. The source of this sequence is a girl aged 2 to 10 in good health. Sequenced input: blood. Here the CDR3 reads CASSPSRTTAGYEQYF. In nucleotides, the CDR3 is TGTGCCAGCTCACCATCTAGGACAACTGCGGGGTACGAGCAGTACTTC.